This passage covers 30 T cell receptor beta chains from one sample sequenced in a study of cytomegalovirus exposure and HLA in healthy donors. PCR primers comprised 60 Vbeta and 13 Jbeta primers. Some clones are missing from TCRdb's copy, which holds only in-frame ones; the method was immunoSEQ multiplex PCR. The data show roughly 190,000 clones, approximately 80% seen once. Sample: PBMCs. The receptors derive from a woman aged 50 to 60 in good health and CMV-seropositive.

The chain joins TRBV4-2 to TRBJ1-4, with unresolved D. The germline V gene has CDR1 LGHNA and CDR2 YNFKEQ. CDR3 size: 15 residues. V lost 4 bases and J lost 5, with 14 bases in between. This CDR3 reads CASSPAPSSNEKLFF. The CDR3 DNA is TGTGCCAGCAGCCCCGCACCGAGCTCAAATGAAAAACTGTTTTTT.

The chain combines TRBV7-3 with TRBJ2-1, with 10 nucleotides matching TRBD1. V was clipped by 4 bases and J by 5 bases; unmatched bases: 8. Germline-derived CDR1 and CDR2 are SGHTA and FQGTGA. The CDR3 extends over 16 amino acids. In DNA, the CDR3 is TGTGCCAGCAGCTCGAAGGCCGGGACAGGGGACAATGAGCAGTTCTTC. Amino acid sequence: CASSSKAGTGDNEQFF.

This clone was detected only a few times. This chain joins TRBV9 and TRBJ1-2; TRBD1 is a possible D gene (5 bases). CDR3 size: 17 residues. The V end lost 0 bases, the J end lost 0 bases, and 15 bases lay between the germline ends. The V gene's germline CDR1 is SGDLS and CDR2 YYNGEE. This CDR3 reads CASSVVVQTGANYGYTF. The CDR3 DNA reads TGTGCCAGCAGCGTAGTAGTACAGACGGGGGCTAACTATGGCTACACCTTC.

Remarks on this clone: This CDR3 is also generated by other DNA sequences in the sample. The chain has TRBV19 and TRBJ2-7; D uncertain. Trimming removed 3 bases at V and 0 bases at J, with 9 bases between. The CDR3 length is 14 residues. In germline, CDR1 is LNHDA, CDR2 SQIVND (reference sequence). The CDR3 region is CASSIGTGSYEQYF. DNA for the CDR3: TGTGCCAGTAGTATCGGTACGGGCTCCTACGAGCAGTACTTC. The whole variable domain, filled in from reference TRBV19 and TRBJ2-7, reads DGGITQSPKYLFRKEGQNVTLSCEQNLNHDAMYWYRQDPGQGLRLIYYSQIVNDFQKGDIAEGYSVSREKKESFPLTVTSAQKNPTAFYLCASSIGTGSYEQYFGPGTRLTVT.

The rearrangement joins TRBV18 to TRBJ1-2; TRBD1 matches 9 bases. Unmatched junction bases numbered 12, after V lost 3 bases and J lost 4 bases. CDR1 KGHSH and CDR2 LQKENI come from the germline V gene. The length of the CDR3 is 17 residues. The CDR3 here is CASSPLGRTGGGYGYTF. DNA of the CDR3: TGTGCCAGCTCACCTTTGGGCCGAACAGGGGGCGGCTATGGCTACACCTTC.

V and J are TRBV19 and TRBJ1-5; D is uncertain. Germline assignment: CDR1 LNHDA and CDR2 SQIVND (reference sequence). Trimming took off 3 bases at V and 0 bases at J, with 9 bases between the two ends. This CDR3 is built from 15 residues. The CDR3 sequence is CASSIGILSNQPQHF. The CDR3 region has the DNA TGTGCCAGTAGTATCGGGATCCTTAGCAATCAGCCCCAGCATTTT.

This clone came up a few times. The rearrangement uses TRBV7-3 and TRBJ1-1; no clear D. This CDR3 is built from 15 residues. Germline lookup yields CDR1 SGHTA and CDR2 FQGTGA. V lost 2 bases and J 4 bases, leaving 14 bases between the germline ends. The chain's CDR3 is CASSLVRSRGTEAFF. CDR3 DNA sequence: TGTGCCAGCAGCTTAGTGAGGAGCCGGGGCACTGAAGCTTTCTTT.

The chain employs TRBV12-5 and TRBJ1-6; D unclear. The CDR3 sequence is 11 residues long. V dropped 2 bases and J dropped 10 bases, with 3 bases sitting between them. CDR1 and CDR2 from the germline V gene are LGHNT and FRNRAP. The CDR3 nucleotides are TGTGCTAGTGGTTTGACATCACCCCTCCACTTT. This sequence encodes CASGLTSPLHF. The whole variable domain, filled in from reference TRBV12-5 and TRBJ1-6, reads DARVTQTPRHKVTEMGQEVTMRCQPILGHNTVFWYRQTMMQGLELLAYFRNRAPLDDSGMPKDRFSAEMPDATLATLKIQPSEPRDSAVYFCASGLTSPLHFGNGTRLTVT.

This clone has only one observation. V is TRBV5-4 and J is TRBJ2-5, with D possibly matching TRBD2 (6 bases). CDR1 and CDR2 from the germline V gene are SGHNT and YYREEE (reference sequence). V was cut by 5 bases and J by 2 bases, with 13 bases left in between. CDR3 length: 14 amino acids. This CDR3 reads CASRGGRFQETQYF. As DNA, the CDR3 is TGTGCCAGCAGAGGAGGGAGGTTTCAAGAGACCCAGTACTTC.

The gene calls are TRBV6-5 and TRBJ2-1; 7 nucleotides match TRBD1. V dropped 5 bases and J dropped 6; count of bases not matched to a gene: 10. Germline lookup yields CDR1 MNHEY and CDR2 SVGAGI. The length of the CDR3 is 15 residues. The CDR3 here is CASSRRQTGSNEQFF. The DNA of the CDR3 is TGTGCCAGCAGTCGCCGGCAGACAGGGAGCAATGAGCAGTTCTTC.

The chain recombines TRBV19 with TRBJ1-1; no definite D call. The CDR3 covers 15 residues. The ends were cut back, 6 bases at V and 5 bases at J, with 19 bases in the middle. Germline V lookup: CDR1 LNHDA, CDR2 SQIVND (reference sequence). The CDR3, as DNA: TGTGCCAGTAGCCAACAGATTTCGTCCGCGACTGAAGCTTTCTTT. The encoded protein is CASSQQISSATEAFF.

This clone was seen just once. The V and J genes are TRBV6-1 and TRBJ2-5, with 8 bases that match TRBD1. Germline V gene data show CDR1 as MNHNS and CDR2 as SASEGT. This CDR3 region has 15 residues. V lost 5 bases to trimming and J lost 4 bases; unmatched junction nucleotides: 9. This chain's CDR3 is CASSWTGLRGETQYF. CDR3 DNA: TGTGCCAGCAGTTGGACAGGGCTTAGGGGAGAGACCCAGTACTTC.

The rearrangement uses TRBV7-3 and TRBJ1-2; 8 nucleotides align to TRBD1. Germline trimming cut 5 bases from V and 4 bases from J; bases unmatched to any gene: 3. CDR1 is SGHTA, CDR2 FQGTGA, per germline. CDR3 size: 13 residues. CDR3 sequence reads: CASSMDRVYGYTF. For the CDR3, the DNA is TGTGCCAGCAGCATGGACAGGGTCTATGGCTACACCTTC.

The V gene is TRBV28, the J gene TRBJ1-2; TRBD1 aligns across 8 bases. V lost 9 bases to trimming and J lost 9 bases; unmatched junction nucleotides: 18. This CDR3 is built from 15 residues. Germline CDR1 MDHEN, CDR2 SYDVKM. This chain's CDR3 is CASTIDRGRFRSYTF. As DNA, the CDR3 is TGTGCCAGTACTATAGACAGGGGTAGGTTTAGGAGCTACACCTTC.

This sequence joins TRBV5-1 and TRBJ1-6; D perhaps matches TRBD1 (5 bases). The ends were cut back, 5 bases at V and 5 bases at J, with 14 bases in the middle. Germline loops: CDR1 SGHRS, CDR2 YFSETQ. CDR3 size: 15 residues. Here the CDR3 DNA reads TGCGCCAGCAGTGGGGGGGTTTTCGATAATTCACCCCTCCACTTT. Protein sequence: CASSGGVFDNSPLHF.

The chain carries TRBV5-1 and TRBJ2-5; 11 bases match TRBD2. The CDR3 contains 15 residues. V trimming: 3 bases; J trimming: 2 bases; junction bases outside the gene matches: 3. Germline V lookup: CDR1 SGHRS, CDR2 YFSETQ. CDR3 DNA sequence: TGCGCCAGCAGCTCGACTAGCGGGGCACAAGAGACCCAGTACTTC. Its translation is CASSSTSGAQETQYF. Drawing the rest from reference TRBV5-1 and TRBJ2-5, the complete variable domain is KAGVTQTPRYLIKTRGQQVTLSCSPISGHRSVSWYQQTPGQGLQFLFEYFSETQRNKGNFPGRFSGRQFSNSRSEMNVSTLELGDSALYLCASSSTSGAQETQYFGPGTRLLVL.

The V and J genes are TRBV9 and TRBJ2-5; 13 bases match TRBD2. Germline V gene lookup returns CDR1 SGDLS and CDR2 YYNGEE. CDR3 length equals 16 residues. V lost 2 bases, J lost 2 bases, and 3 bases stayed unmatched. CDR3 nucleotides: TGTGCCAGCAGCGTTTTACTAGCGGGGGGGCAAGAGACCCAGTACTTC. Translation: CASSVLLAGGQETQYF.

This sequence joins TRBV2 and TRBJ1-4; 8 bases map to TRBD1. V dropped 8 bases and J dropped 8; count of bases not matched to a gene: 4. Germline V gene lookup returns CDR1 SNHLY and CDR2 FYNNEI. The CDR3 has 12 residues. CDR3 sequence: CASCRDREKLFF. CDR3 coding DNA: TGTGCCAGCTGCCGGGACAGGGAAAAACTGTTTTTT.

In the case of this clone: One end of the junction is discordant with germline, which a read error may explain. The chain recombines TRBV4-1 with TRBJ1-5; no reliable D call. The germline V gene has CDR1 MGHRA and CDR2 YSYEKL. This CDR3 has 18 residues. CDR3 residues: CASSQDYSGGYSNQSQHF. For the CDR3, the DNA is TGCGCCAGCAGCCAAGATTATTCGGGTGGATATAGCAATCAGTCCCAGCATTTT.

The chain combines TRBV25-1 with TRBJ2-5, with 11 bases aligning to TRBD2. The J call may be mistaken, given a closer DNA end match to TRBJ2-7. Germline CDR1 is MGHDK and CDR2 is SYGVNS. There are 16 residues in the CDR3. The CDR3 sequence: CASSGDSGGAGYEQYF. The CDR3 DNA is TGTGCCAGCAGTGGAGATAGCGGGGGGGCCGGATACGAGCAGTACTTC.

CDR3 DNA: TGTGCCAGCAGCCCCCGACTAGCGGGGAGACTCCGGGCCAACGTCCTGACTTTC. Its protein product is CASSPRLAGRLRANVLTF. The chain has TRBV7-9 and TRBJ2-6; 11 nucleotides match TRBD2. The CDR3 is made up of 18 amino acids. Germline assignment: CDR1 SEHNR and CDR2 FQNEAQ (reference sequence). With 5 bases clipped from V and 5 bases from J, the junction kept 11 bases outside the gene matches. Variable domain in full (rest from reference TRBV7-9 and TRBJ2-6): DTGVSQNPRHKITKRGQNVTFRCDPISEHNRLYWYRQTLGQGPEFLTYFQNEAQLEKSRLLSDRFSAERPKGSFSTLEIQRTEQGDSAMYLCASSPRLAGRLRANVLTFGAGSRLTVL.

A single count supports this clone. The V and J genes are TRBV5-1 and TRBJ2-5; D may be TRBD1 (6 bases). The germline CDR1 and CDR2 sequences are SGHRS and YFSETQ. The length of the CDR3 is 14 residues. V shed 4 bases and J shed 2 bases, with 12 bases lying between them. The CDR3 sequence is CASSLQGRQETQYF. The CDR3 nucleotides are TGCGCCAGCAGCCTACAGGGTAGGCAAGAGACCCAGTACTTC. The whole variable domain, remainder taken from reference TRBV5-1 and TRBJ2-5, is KAGVTQTPRYLIKTRGQQVTLSCSPISGHRSVSWYQQTPGQGLQFLFEYFSETQRNKGNFPGRFSGRQFSNSRSEMNVSTLELGDSALYLCASSLQGRQETQYFGPGTRLLVL.

The rearrangement links TRBV9 to TRBJ2-5; 9 bases are shared with TRBD1. In germline, CDR1 is SGDLS, CDR2 YYNGEE. The CDR3 totals 18 residues. Trimming removed 0 bases from V and 5 bases from J; junction bases left unmatched: 14. CDR3 protein: CASSVGRQGVLRVETQYF. The CDR3, as DNA: TGTGCCAGCAGCGTAGGTCGACAGGGGGTGCTCCGGGTGGAGACCCAGTACTTC.

This clone was observed a handful of times. The chain uses TRBV6-4 and TRBJ2-1; tentative D call: TRBD1 (6 bases). The V and J ends lost 3 bases and 6 bases respectively, with 12 bases between them. This CDR3 is built from 14 residues. Germline V lookup: CDR1 MRHNA, CDR2 SNTAGT. CDR3 residues: CASSEIGGANEQFF. The CDR3 DNA reads as TGTGCCAGCAGTGAGATAGGGGGTGCCAATGAGCAGTTCTTC.

This clone was counted only a few times. The chain employs TRBV5-1 and TRBJ1-1; the D gene is possibly TRBD1 (5 bases). CDR1 is SGHRS and CDR2 is YFSETQ in the germline V gene. Trimming removed 0 bases from V and 1 base from J, with 10 bases in between. CDR3 length: 15 residues. The CDR3 region has the DNA TGCGCCAGCAGCTTGGTGGGGGGAGCGAACACTGAAGCTTTCTTT. Protein product: CASSLVGGANTEAFF.

The J gene is TRBJ2-3, the V gene TRBV5-1; 8 nucleotides agree with TRBD2. CDR1 is SGHRS and CDR2 is YFSETQ in the germline V gene. V trimming: 3 bases; J trimming: 6 bases; junction bases outside the gene matches: 9. This CDR3 contains 15 residues. CDR3 nucleotide sequence: TGCGCCAGCAGCTCAAGTCCGGGACTAGGGGATACGCAGTATTTT. This translates into CASSSSPGLGDTQYF. Looking up the rest from reference TRBV5-1 and TRBJ2-3 gives the full variable domain: KAGVTQTPRYLIKTRGQQVTLSCSPISGHRSVSWYQQTPGQGLQFLFEYFSETQRNKGNFPGRFSGRQFSNSRSEMNVSTLELGDSALYLCASSSSPGLGDTQYFGPGTRLTVL.

V gene TRBV9 combines with J gene TRBJ2-1, with 9 bases identical to TRBD1. Trimming at V came to 0 bases and at J to 10 bases, leaving 11 bases not matched to a gene. There are 16 residues in the CDR3. Germline V gene sequence: CDR1 SGDLS, CDR2 YYNGEE. The CDR3 DNA follows: TGTGCCAGCAGCGTAGAGGCTGGGGACAGGGTTGGGGAGCAGTTCTTC. Its translation: CASSVEAGDRVGEQFF.

This clone is a singleton in its sample. The chain is built from TRBV7-2 and TRBJ1-6; D ambiguous. CDR1 is SGHTA and CDR2 is FQGNSA in the germline V gene. V shed 1 base and J shed 9 bases, with 10 bases lying between them. There are 14 residues in the CDR3. In DNA, the CDR3 is TGTGCCAGCAGCTTAGGGCGCTGGGCTTCACCCCTCCACTTT. This translates into CASSLGRWASPLHF.

The chain combines TRBV2 with TRBJ2-3, with D unresolved. CDR1 and CDR2 (germline): SNHLY, FYNNEI. V shed 3 bases and J shed 0 bases, with 13 bases lying between them. CDR3 length: 16 amino acids. CDR3 nucleotides: TGTGCCAGCAGTGATCCCTGGCGGTTTAGCACAGATACGCAGTATTTT. Its protein is CASSDPWRFSTDTQYF.

The J gene is TRBJ1-6, the V gene TRBV7-9; D gene unclear. V was pared by 1 base and J by 7 bases, with 11 bases between. The germline V gene has CDR1 SEHNR and CDR2 FQNEAQ (reference sequence). The length of the CDR3 is 15 residues. CDR3 amino acids: CASSLEAVQNSPLHF. The CDR3, as DNA: TGTGCCAGCAGCTTAGAGGCAGTACAGAATTCACCCCTCCACTTT.